A selection of T cell receptor beta chains follows, all from one sample in a study of blood T cell repertoires in COVID-19. Generated by immunoSEQ multiplex PCR, the TCRdb table keeps only in-frame clones and is missing some. This table has approximately 60,000 clones, 65% to 80% appearing once. Sequenced material: peripheral blood. These receptors came from a woman aged 80 or older with active or convalescent COVID-19. CDR3s include the opening cysteine and the closing phenylalanine or tryptophan. Fields, in order: clone size, V gene, J gene, D gene, CDR3 DNA, CDR3 protein. D genes are given only for firm matches. Clone size is given for some rows only: seen once, a few or many times, or a class if the clone is expanded.

size: few
V: TRBV9
J: TRBJ1-6
D: TRBD1
DNA: TGTGCCAGCAGCCCGACAGGGATTCATTCACCCCTCCACTTT
CDR3: CASSPTGIHSPLHF

size: few
V: TRBV5-4
J: TRBJ2-7
D: NA
DNA: TGTGCCAGCAGCCTCAGGGGGGCCCACGAGCAGTACTTC
CDR3: CASSLRGAHEQYF

size: NA
V: TRBV6-5
J: TRBJ1-2
D: NA
DNA: TGTGCCAGCAGTTACTCCCCGTCGGGGTCTCTTGGCTACACCTTC
CDR3: CASSYSPSGSLGYTF

size: NA
V: TRBV19
J: TRBJ1-2
D: TRBD1
DNA: TGTGCCAGTAGCCGGGGACAGGGTAACGGCTACACCTTC
CDR3: CASSRGQGNGYTF

size: NA
V: TRBV5-3
J: TRBJ1-5
D: TRBD1
DNA: TGTGCCAGAAGCCGACAGGGGGCGAAGTTGGATCAGCCCCAGCATTTT
CDR3: CARSRQGAKLDQPQHF

size: NA
V: TRBV19
J: TRBJ1-2
D: NA
DNA: TGTGCCAGTAGTATTGGCCCCAATGCGCGGGGCTACACCTTC
CDR3: CASSIGPNARGYTF

size: NA
V: TRBV3-1/TRBV3-2
J: TRBJ2-7
D: NA
DNA: TGTGCCAGCAGCCAAGTACGCGGCGAGCAGTACTTC
CDR3: CASSQVRGEQYF

size: few
V: TRBV7-9
J: TRBJ1-1
D: NA
DNA: TGTGCCAGCAGCTTAGCGCAGGGCCACACTGAAGCTTTCTTT
CDR3: CASSLAQGHTEAFF

size: NA
V: TRBV9
J: TRBJ1-2
D: TRBD1
DNA: TGTGCCAGCGCCCGGGGACAGGGTGGTAACTATGGCTACACCTTC
CDR3: CASARGQGGNYGYTF

size: NA
V: TRBV4-2
J: TRBJ1-4
D: TRBD1
DNA: TGTGCCAGCAGCCAAGATCAGACCTGGTCAGGGGGGAGTGAAAAACTGTTTTTT
CDR3: CASSQDQTWSGGSEKLFF

size: once
V: TRBV9
J: TRBJ2-7
D: TRBD2
DNA: TGTGCCAGCAGCGTAGTTTCCGCGGGGGGCGAGCAGTACTTC
CDR3: CASSVVSAGGEQYF

size: NA
V: TRBV2
J: TRBJ1-6
D: NA
DNA: TGTGCCAGCAGTTTTTCCTACAGTTACCTCCACTTT
CDR3: CASSFSYSYLHF

size: NA
V: TRBV10-3
J: TRBJ1-1
D: TRBD1
DNA: TGTGCCATCAGTAAGTCCTCAGGGGGGAGTACTGAAGCTTTCTTT
CDR3: CAISKSSGGSTEAFF

size: NA
V: TRBV6-2/TRBV6-3
J: TRBJ1-6
D: NA
DNA: TGTGCCAGCAGTTACCAGAGAGGTACCAGCTCCTATAATTCACCCCTCCACTTT
CDR3: CASSYQRGTSSYNSPLHF

size: NA
V: TRBV3-1/TRBV3-2
J: TRBJ2-5
D: TRBD2
DNA: TGTGCCAGCAGCCACCAGCGGGGCGCCTTCCGAGAGACCCAGTACTTC
CDR3: CASSHQRGAFRETQYF

size: NA
V: TRBV7-9
J: TRBJ2-3
D: NA
DNA: TGTGCCAGCAGCTTAGCGCAAGGGAGTGGGTCAGGAGATACGCAGTATTTT
CDR3: CASSLAQGSGSGDTQYF

size: few
V: TRBV20-1
J: TRBJ1-1
D: NA
DNA: TGCAGTGCTAGTTCGTACAGGGACGAAACTGAAGCTTTCTTT
CDR3: CSASSYRDETEAFF

size: NA
V: TRBV3-1/TRBV3-2
J: TRBJ1-6
D: TRBD1
DNA: TGTGCCAGCAGCCTCGGAACAGGGGAGTCACCCCTCCACTTT
CDR3: CASSLGTGESPLHF

size: NA
V: TRBV5-6
J: TRBJ1-5
D: NA
DNA: TGTGCCAGCAGCTTGTGGGGGGAGGGGCCCCAGCATTTT
CDR3: CASSLWGEGPQHF

size: once
V: TRBV3-1/TRBV3-2
J: TRBJ1-4
D: NA
DNA: TGTGCCAGCAGCCAAGAGGTTGAGGTGAATGAAAAACTGTTTTTT
CDR3: CASSQEVEVNEKLFF

size: few
V: TRBV7-3
J: TRBJ2-3
D: NA
DNA: TGTGCCAGCAGTTCGGGACACCCAGGGGCAGATACGCAGTATTTT
CDR3: CASSSGHPGADTQYF

size: NA
V: TRBV5-1
J: TRBJ2-3
D: TRBD2
DNA: TGCGCCAGCAGGCCGAGACTAGCGGGGGCCCGAGATACGCAGTATTTT
CDR3: CASRPRLAGARDTQYF

size: few
V: TRBV5-1
J: TRBJ2-3
D: NA
DNA: TGCGCCAGCAGCTCGGGACTTCTCCTGGCAGATACGCAGTATTTT
CDR3: CASSSGLLLADTQYF

size: NA
V: TRBV19
J: TRBJ1-2
D: NA
DNA: TGTGCCAGTTTCCACATGGGGCATGGCTACACCTTC
CDR3: CASFHMGHGYTF

size: NA
V: TRBV5-1
J: TRBJ2-3
D: NA
DNA: TGCGCCAGCAGTCCTCTAGGCCCGGATACGCAGTATTTT
CDR3: CASSPLGPDTQYF

size: NA
V: TRBV19
J: TRBJ1-2
D: TRBD1
DNA: TGTGCCAGTAGCCGGGGACAGGGAAACGGCTACACCTTC
CDR3: CASSRGQGNGYTF

size: NA
V: TRBV19
J: TRBJ2-7
D: NA
DNA: TGTGCCAGCGCCCAAACTGCGGGACCCCTCAGCGAGCAGTACTTC
CDR3: CASAQTAGPLSEQYF

size: NA
V: TRBV7-2
J: TRBJ1-2
D: TRBD1
DNA: TGTGCCAGCAGCTTGTACAGGGGGCGTTCTAGTGGCTACACCTTC
CDR3: CASSLYRGRSSGYTF

size: once
V: TRBV5-8
J: TRBJ1-6
D: NA
DNA: TGTGCCAGCCGCACGACACATTCACCCCTCCACTTT
CDR3: CASRTTHSPLHF

size: NA
V: TRBV11-3
J: TRBJ1-1
D: NA
DNA: TGTGCCAGCAGCCCGACGAGGACTGAAGCTTTCTTT
CDR3: CASSPTRTEAFF

size: NA
V: TRBV20-1
J: TRBJ2-7
D: TRBD1
DNA: TGCAGTGGGGGACAGAGCTACGAGCAGTACTTC
CDR3: CSGGQSYEQYF

size: few
V: TRBV6-5
J: TRBJ1-2
D: NA
DNA: TGTGCCAGCATTACCAGCGGCAGGCCTAGCTATGGCTACACCTTC
CDR3: CASITSGRPSYGYTF

size: NA
V: TRBV21-1
J: TRBJ2-3
D: NA
DNA: TGTGCCAGTAAGACTAGCGGGGAGGTCCACTCTAGCACAGATACGCAGTATTTT
CDR3: CASKTSGEVHSSTDTQYF

size: few
V: TRBV11-2
J: TRBJ1-1
D: TRBD1
DNA: TGTGCCAGCAGTCCAGGGGGTTACGGTGAAGCTTTCTTT
CDR3: CASSPGGYGEAFF

size: NA
V: TRBV6-5
J: TRBJ1-1
D: NA
DNA: TGTGCCAGCGGAGCCAGACCGAACACTGAAGCTTTCTTT
CDR3: CASGARPNTEAFF

size: NA
V: TRBV3-1/TRBV3-2
J: TRBJ1-1
D: NA
DNA: TGTGCCAGCAGCCCTTCTTTCCGCAGGTTTTTGAACACTGAAGCTTTCTTT
CDR3: CASSPSFRRFLNTEAFF

size: few
V: TRBV11-3
J: TRBJ2-2
D: TRBD1
DNA: TGTGCCAGCAGCTTAGTTGGCGGACAGGACAACACCGGGGAGCTGTTTTTT
CDR3: CASSLVGGQDNTGELFF

size: few
V: TRBV13
J: TRBJ2-5
D: TRBD2
DNA: TGTGCCAGCAGCTTGGGACTAGCGGGGGGGCCGGAGACCCAGTACTTC
CDR3: CASSLGLAGGPETQYF

size: NA
V: TRBV11-2
J: TRBJ2-7
D: NA
DNA: TGTGCCAGCAGCCAGCGGTGGCAGGGGACCTACGAGCAGTACTTC
CDR3: CASSQRWQGTYEQYF

size: once
V: TRBV10-2
J: TRBJ1-5
D: NA
DNA: TGCGCCAGCAGTGAGTCGGCAGGGGCTAGCAATCAGCCCCAGCATTTT
CDR3: CASSESAGASNQPQHF

size: NA
V: TRBV3-1/TRBV3-2
J: TRBJ2-5
D: NA
DNA: TGTGCCAGCAGCCAAGAATACCTAGCGGGACAGGCCCAGTACTTC
CDR3: CASSQEYLAGQAQYF

size: NA
V: TRBV10-3
J: TRBJ1-1
D: TRBD1
DNA: TGTGCCATCGCCCGGACAGGGGGTAACACTGAAGCTTTCTTT
CDR3: CAIARTGGNTEAFF

size: NA
V: TRBV7-9
J: TRBJ1-3
D: NA
DNA: TGTGCCAGCAGCTTAGGTTGGCGGGCGGAGCGCGCCACCATATATTTT
CDR3: CASSLGWRAERATIYF

size: NA
V: TRBV5-1
J: TRBJ2-2
D: NA
DNA: TGCGCCAGCAGCCTATTGCCTTTTTCGAACACCGGGGAGCTGTTTTTT
CDR3: CASSLLPFSNTGELFF

size: NA
V: TRBV3-1/TRBV3-2
J: TRBJ2-2
D: NA
DNA: TGTGCCAGCAGGAGGCAGGGGATCGGGGAGCTGTTTTTT
CDR3: CASRRQGIGELFF

size: NA
V: TRBV5-5
J: TRBJ2-3
D: NA
DNA: TGTGCCAGCAGCTTATGGTGGTCTAGCGAAAGCACAGATACGCAGTATTTT
CDR3: CASSLWWSSESTDTQYF

size: NA
V: TRBV7-2
J: TRBJ2-7
D: NA
DNA: TGTGCCAGCAGCTTATCAGGGGCGGGCGTCCCCTACGAGCAGTACTTC
CDR3: CASSLSGAGVPYEQYF

size: NA
V: TRBV6-5
J: TRBJ1-1
D: NA
DNA: TGTGCCAGCACCCCGGCCGGGGGGGCGCGGACTGAAGCTTTCTTT
CDR3: CASTPAGGARTEAFF

size: NA
V: TRBV5-8
J: TRBJ1-3
D: NA
DNA: TGTGCCAGCAGCCGACTGGGGACTGGGGACACCATATATTTT
CDR3: CASSRLGTGDTIYF

size: NA
V: TRBV29-1
J: TRBJ1-1
D: NA
DNA: TGCAGCCACGCACGAGAGATGAACACTGAAGCTTTCTTT
CDR3: CSHAREMNTEAFF